A selection of T cell receptor beta chains follows, all from one sample in a study of blood T cell repertoires in COVID-19. TCRdb keeps only in-frame clones here, not all; method: immunoSEQ multiplex PCR. Here the sample spans hundreds of thousands of clones, more than 75% being singletons. Source material: PBMCs or T cells enriched from blood (not recorded which). The source of these receptors is a man aged 40-55 years who had recovered from COVID-19. Each CDR3 is given with its conserved first and last residue. A D gene is named only where the DNA matches it firmly. Only some rows state a clone size, as once, few, many or a class for expanded clones.

clone_size j_call d_call cdr3_length v_call cdr3_nt cdr3_aa
- TRBJ2-7 TRBD2 16 TRBV9 TGTGCCAGCAGCGTAAGCATCAGCGGGGACTCCTACGAGCAGTACTTC CASSVSISGDSYEQYF
- TRBJ2-1 - 15 TRBV11-1 TGTGCCAGCAGCTTAGGTCGAGCCTCCTACAATGAGCAGTTCTTC CASSLGRASYNEQFF
- TRBJ2-1 TRBD2 16 TRBV28 TGTGCCAGCAGTTTGTTAGCGGGAGGCCCGTACAATGAGCAGTTCTTC CASSLLAGGPYNEQFF
- TRBJ1-1 - 12 TRBV9 TGTGCCAGCAGCGTAACGGGGGCTGAAGCTTTCTTT CASSVTGAEAFF
- TRBJ2-3 TRBD2 17 TRBV30 TGTGCCTGGAGTGCTGCGGGGGGGCCCTGGGGCACAGATACGCAGTATTTT CAWSAAGGPWGTDTQYF
- TRBJ1-6 - 15 TRBV6-6 TGTGCCAGCAGTGCGGACTGGGACGGAGGGTCACCCCTCCACTTT CASSADWDGGSPLHF
- TRBJ1-2 - 12 TRBV5-6 TGTGCCAGCAGCTCCAGGGGCTCTGGCTACACCTTC CASSSRGSGYTF
- TRBJ2-7 TRBD1 17 TRBV28 TGTGCCAGCAGTGATCCGAGGACAGGGGGGAGAGGCTACGAGCAGTACTTC CASSDPRTGGRGYEQYF
- TRBJ2-2 - 14 TRBV12-5 TGTGCTAGTGGTTTGGACCTCGGTACCGGGGAGCTGTTTTTT CASGLDLGTGELFF
few TRBJ1-6 - 15 TRBV6-5 TGTGCCAGCAGCGGCGGCTCCTTAGGAGATTCACCCCTCCACTTT CASSGGSLGDSPLHF
- TRBJ2-2 - 15 TRBV28 TGTGCCAGCAGTTACGCAGGGTCTGACGCCGGGGAGCTGTTTTTT CASSYAGSDAGELFF
- TRBJ2-1 TRBD2 14 TRBV9 TGTGCCAGCACCCGTAGCGGGGGGGTGGGTGAGCAGTTCTTC CASTRSGGVGEQFF
- TRBJ1-3 - 13 TRBV12-5 TGTGCTAGTGTAATACAGGGAGGAAACACCATATATTTT CASVIQGGNTIYF
- TRBJ1-3 TRBD1 16 TRBV2 TGTGCCAGCAGTGGAAACGACAGGGGCTCTGGAAACACCATATATTTT CASSGNDRGSGNTIYF
- TRBJ2-1 - 13 TRBV6-5 TGTGCCAGCAGGGACACCGATCTGGGTGAGCAGTTCTTC CASRDTDLGEQFF
- TRBJ2-7 TRBD2 16 TRBV3-1/TRBV3-2 TGTGCCAGCAGCCAAGGAGCCAGCGGGATGGGCTACGAGCAGTACTTC CASSQGASGMGYEQYF
once TRBJ2-7 - 14 TRBV11-3 TGTGCCAGCAGCTTAAGCGCAGGGACCTACGAGCAGTACTTC CASSLSAGTYEQYF
- TRBJ1-5 - 13 TRBV19 TGTGCCAGTAGTACGGGACTGAATGTGCCCCAGCATTTT CASSTGLNVPQHF
- TRBJ1-6 TRBD1 18 TRBV23-1 TGCGCCAGGACAAATCTAGGAGGCGGGACAGGGAGGAATTCACCCCTCCACTTT CARTNLGGGTGRNSPLHF
- TRBJ1-5 TRBD1 15 TRBV6-1 TGTGCCAGCAGTGAAGGGACAGGGAGCAATCAGCCCCAGCATTTT CASSEGTGSNQPQHF
- TRBJ2-1 - 14 TRBV5-1 TGCGCCAGCAGCGATGGTTCTACTACAAATGAGCAGTTCTTC CASSDGSTTNEQFF
- TRBJ2-3 TRBD2 16 TRBV2 TGTGCCAGCAGTAGTAGCGGGGGGGCCCGCACAGATACGCAGTATTTT CASSSSGGARTDTQYF
- TRBJ2-3 - 15 TRBV7-2 TGTGCCAGCAGCTATCACCAGCGGGGCACAGATACGCAGTATTTT CASSYHQRGTDTQYF
- TRBJ2-5 TRBD2 16 TRBV20-1 TGCAGTGCTAGTATAGCGGGGGGGCGTCGGCAAGAGACCCAGTACTTC CSASIAGGRRQETQYF
- TRBJ1-2 TRBD1 14 TRBV5-5 TGTGCCAGCAGCTTAGGGACAGGGTCAGGGGACTACACCTTC CASSLGTGSGDYTF
- TRBJ2-7 - 13 TRBV28 TGTGCCCCACTTGACCCGGAGGCCTACGAGCAGTACTTC CAPLDPEAYEQYF
few TRBJ2-7 TRBD1 15 TRBV15 TGTGCCACCAGCAGAAGACAGGGAGAAGGCGACGAGCAGTACTTC CATSRRQGEGDEQYF
once TRBJ2-1 TRBD2 13 TRBV5-4 TGTGCCAGCAGCCTAGCGGGGGTGAATGAGCAGTTCTTC CASSLAGVNEQFF
- TRBJ2-7 - 14 TRBV7-9 TGTGCCAGCGCCCGTGAGCGGCTCTCCTACGAGCAGTACTTC CASARERLSYEQYF
- TRBJ1-1 TRBD1 14 TRBV28 TGTGCCAGCAGGCGGACAGGAGAATACACTGAAGCTTTCTTT CASRRTGEYTEAFF
- TRBJ2-1 TRBD2 15 TRBV7-9 TGTGCCAGCAGCTTAAGGGCGGGGGGGCCGGATGAGCAGTTCTTC CASSLRAGGPDEQFF
once TRBJ2-2 - 16 TRBV4-1 TGCGCCAGCAGTCCCTGGGCCGGAGGAGACACCGGGGAGCTGTTTTTT CASSPWAGGDTGELFF
- TRBJ1-1 TRBD1 14 TRBV2 TGTGCCAGCAGTGAAGGGACAGGGGGCACTGAAGCTTTCTTT CASSEGTGGTEAFF
- TRBJ1-4 - 15 TRBV10-2 TGCGCCAGCAGTGAGTCTCCAGGGACTAATGAAAAACTGTTTTTT CASSESPGTNEKLFF
- TRBJ2-7 TRBD2 15 TRBV14 TGTGCCAGCAGCCAAATAGCGGGAGGAGCGGTCGAGCAGTACTTC CASSQIAGGAVEQYF
few TRBJ1-2 TRBD1 15 TRBV6-5 TGTGCCAGCACCCCGGGACAGGGGGATCCTTATGGCTACACCTTC CASTPGQGDPYGYTF
- TRBJ2-1 TRBD2 17 TRBV3-1/TRBV3-2 TGTGCCAGCAGCCCTACACTAGCGGAGAGCTCCTACAATGAGCAGTTCTTC CASSPTLAESSYNEQFF
- TRBJ1-5 - 13 TRBV4-1 TGCGCCAGCGCAGGGAACGGCAATCAGCCCCAGCATTTT CASAGNGNQPQHF
- TRBJ1-5 - 13 TRBV7-2 TGTGCCAGCAGCTCACAGGGAGATCAGCCCCAGCATTTT CASSSQGDQPQHF
once TRBJ2-1 TRBD2 15 TRBV15 TGTGCCACCAGCAGAGATATGGCTAGCGGGAATGAGCAGTTCTTC CATSRDMASGNEQFF
- TRBJ1-4 - 18 TRBV21-1 TGTGCCAGCAGCAAAGTGTGGAGGGGGCAGGGGGCTGGGGAAAAACTGTTTTTT CASSKVWRGQGAGEKLFF